The sequence of this T cell receptor beta chain was determined in a study of blood T cell repertoires in COVID-19. The repertoire was sequenced with immunoSEQ multiplex PCR; TCRdb's copy has only in-frame clones and lacks some. The sample has a few hundred thousand clones; around 90% are singletons. The germline V gene encodes CDR1 MNHEY and CDR2 SVGEGT. Trimming removed 2 bases from V and 5 bases from J; junction bases left unmatched: 7. This CDR3 region has 15 residues. Sample: peripheral blood. The chain employs TRBV6-2 or TRBV6-3 and TRBJ2-5; TRBD1 matches 8 bases. The source is a man aged 55 to 70 with acute or convalescent COVID-19. CDR3 DNA: TGTGCCAGCAGTTACGGGGGGACAGGCAAGGAGACCCAGTACTTC. Translation gives CASSYGGTGKETQYF.